Shown below are 32 T cell receptor beta chains from a single sample sequenced in a study of Ad26.COV2.S vaccination and SARS-CoV-2 variants. TCRdb's table, derived via immunoSEQ multiplex PCR, lists solely in-frame clones and lacks some. The sample consists of approximately 450,000 clones, 75% to 95% of them appearing once. As to treatment: 15 to 20 received Ad26.COV2.S at low or high dose, single or two shots; roughly five received placebo; per-sample allocation not given. All samples were drawn on day 63, counting from the first vaccine or placebo injection. The sample here was peripheral blood, taken in a trial of Ad26.COV2.S vaccine versus placebo. These receptors were collected from a person aged 18 to 65 who received the Ad26.COV2.S COVID-19 vaccine or a placebo.

The rearrangement joins TRBV4-3 to TRBJ2-7; D may correspond to TRBD1 or TRBD2 (5 bases each). The CDR3 has 16 amino acids. Germline-derived CDR1 and CDR2 are LGHNA and YSLEER. V was clipped by 1 base and J by 0 bases, with 13 bases between them. For the CDR3, the DNA is TGCGCCAGCAGCCAAGCCCGGGGCAGGTTCTCCTACGAGCAGTACTTC. Translated, it gives CASSQARGRFSYEQYF.

This rearrangement joins TRBV20-1 to TRBJ2-1; possible D gene TRBD2, 5 bases. This CDR3 has 12 amino acids. V lost 3 bases, J lost 10 bases, and 13 bases lay in between. Per germline, CDR1 DFQATT and CDR2 SNEGSKA (reference sequence). This chain's CDR3 is CSASMGEWEQFF. CDR3 DNA sequence: TGCAGTGCTAGTATGGGAGAGTGGGAGCAGTTCTTC.

V is TRBV6-6 and J is TRBJ1-1; 8 bases line up with TRBD1. Unmatched junction bases numbered 6, after V lost 5 bases and J lost 4 bases. CDR3 length: 14 amino acids. From germline, CDR1 is MNHNY and CDR2 SVGAGI (reference sequence). The CDR3 reads CASSGQGRGTEAFF. The CDR3 DNA reads TGTGCCAGCAGTGGACAGGGCCGTGGCACTGAAGCTTTCTTT.

This chain joins TRBV13 and TRBJ1-2; D gene unclear. The CDR3 sequence is 15 residues long. Trimming cost V 1 base and J 4 bases, with 13 bases left between them. Looked up from germline, CDR1 is PRHDT and CDR2 is FYEKMQ (reference sequence). The CDR3 here is CASSLVGQDLYGYTF. The CDR3 DNA reads as TGTGCCAGCAGCTTAGTAGGGCAGGACCTCTATGGCTACACCTTC.

The sample holds a few counts of this clone. This rearrangement joins TRBV10-3 to TRBJ2-7; D possibly corresponds to TRBD1 (6 bases). V shed 8 bases and J shed 3 bases, with 8 bases lying between them. This CDR3 spans 11 amino acids. CDR1 ENHRY and CDR2 SYGVKD come from the germline V gene. The CDR3: CAIGQSYEQYF. The DNA of the CDR3 is TGTGCCATCGGACAGAGCTACGAGCAGTACTTC.

V gene TRBV6-2 or TRBV6-3 combines with J gene TRBJ1-5; a possible D gene is TRBD1 (6 bases). Germline V lookup: CDR1 MNHEY, CDR2 SVGEGT. The CDR3 contains 15 residues. Trimming shortened V by 0 bases and J by 6 bases, and 12 bases separated the two germline ends. The CDR3 nucleotides are TGTGCCAGCAGTTACTCGCCAGGGGAATCTCAGCCCCAGCATTTT. Translating it yields CASSYSPGESQPQHF.

This clone was observed once. The CDR3 nucleotides read TGTGCCAGCACGGAGGCCTCGGGAAACTATGGCTACACCTTC. Protein sequence: CASTEASGNYGYTF. The chain is built from TRBV6-5 and TRBJ1-2, with no clear D. V lost 7 bases and J lost 2, with 14 bases in between. This CDR3 has 14 residues. CDR1 MNHEY and CDR2 SVGAGI come from the germline V gene.

The gene calls are TRBV28 and TRBJ2-5; D unclear. V gave up 4 bases and J gave up 0 bases, with 3 bases separating them. The CDR3 has 12 residues. CDR1 MDHEN and CDR2 SYDVKM come from the germline V gene. DNA of the CDR3: TGTGCCAGCAGTTCCTACCAAGAGACCCAGTACTTC. Translating it yields CASSSYQETQYF.

The chain has TRBV5-5 and TRBJ1-1, with 7 bases fitting TRBD1. The V gene end was trimmed by 2 bases and the J gene end by 8 bases; junction bases not matched to a gene: 9. Germline values: CDR1 SGHKS, CDR2 YYEKEE (reference sequence). This CDR3 contains 14 residues. The CDR3 protein is CASSFPQGVNEAFF. Written as DNA, the CDR3 is TGTGCCAGCAGCTTCCCGCAGGGGGTGAACGAAGCTTTCTTT.

The chain combines TRBV28 with TRBJ2-7; tentative D call: TRBD2 (5 bases). The germline V and J ends were trimmed by 5 bases and 2 bases, with 19 bases remaining between them. Per germline, CDR1 MDHEN and CDR2 SYDVKM. The length of the CDR3 is 16 residues. The CDR3 is CASSPLASPPTYEQYF. The CDR3 DNA is TGTGCCAGCAGTCCCCTGGCTAGCCCACCCACCTACGAGCAGTACTTC.

The chain uses TRBV5-6 and TRBJ1-5, with TRBD1 matching over 10 bases. This CDR3 comprises 16 residues. V trimming: 1 base; J trimming: 7 bases; junction bases outside the gene matches: 8. The germline gives CDR1 SGHDT, CDR2 YYEEEE. The CDR3, as DNA: TGTGCCAGCAGCTTGTCAGGACAGGGGGTATGGCAGCCCCAGCATTTT. Its protein is CASSLSGQGVWQPQHF.

This chain uses TRBV4-3 with TRBJ2-5; D may be TRBD1 (6 bases). Germline CDR1 is LGHNA and CDR2 is YSLEER. V was pared by 1 base and J by 13 bases, with 19 bases between. The CDR3 contains 14 residues. CDR3 protein: CASSQAGDGLFLYF. DNA for the CDR3: TGCGCCAGCAGCCAAGCAGGGGATGGTTTATTTTTGTACTTC.

The chain carries TRBV5-4 and TRBJ2-1; tentatively, D is TRBD2 (6 bases). CDR3 length equals 16 residues. V was cut by 4 bases and J by 1 base, with 15 bases left in between. The germline CDR1 and CDR2 sequences are SGHNT and YYREEE (reference sequence). As DNA, the CDR3 is TGTGCCAGCAGCCCAGTGGGGGGTCAGTCCTACAATGAGCAGTTCTTC. It yields the protein CASSPVGGQSYNEQFF.

The chain recombines TRBV7-6 with TRBJ1-3; D is unresolved. The CDR3 has 16 amino acids. Germline CDR1 and CDR2: SGHVS and FNYEAQ. V gave up 5 bases and J gave up 0 bases, with 14 bases separating them. CDR3 DNA sequence: TGTGCCAGCAGCCCTTGGCTGGGGAACTCTGGAAACACCATATATTTT. Protein: CASSPWLGNSGNTIYF.

As to this clone: The sample carries other DNA sequences with the same CDR3. The chain couples TRBV7-9 to TRBJ2-3; D ambiguous. Germline loops: CDR1 SEHNR, CDR2 FQNEAQ (reference sequence). The CDR3 extends over 12 amino acids. V gave up 0 bases and J gave up 2 bases, with 0 bases separating them. The CDR3 loop reads CASSLATDTQYF. DNA of the CDR3: TGTGCCAGCAGCTTAGCCACAGATACGCAGTATTTT.

In its sample, this clone was seen once. The V gene is TRBV7-2, the J gene TRBJ2-7; TRBD1 agrees at 11 bases. The ends lost 1 base at V and 3 bases at J; junction bases unmatched: 8. The CDR3 is 17 residues long. The germline V gene encodes CDR1 SGHTA and CDR2 FQGNSA. Here the CDR3 reads CASSLVPGTGGFYEQYF. CDR3 DNA sequence: TGTGCCAGCAGCTTAGTCCCGGGGACAGGGGGGTTCTACGAGCAGTACTTC.

The chain has TRBV27 and TRBJ2-6; D remains unclear. V lost 5 bases, J lost 2 bases, and 4 bases lay in between. Germline assignment: CDR1 MNHEY and CDR2 SMNVEV (reference sequence). This CDR3 has 13 residues. CDR3 sequence: CASSLTGANVLTF. In DNA form, the CDR3 reads TGTGCCAGCAGTCTCACTGGGGCCAACGTCCTGACTTTC.

This chain links TRBV30 with TRBJ2-2; no reliable D call. Germline V gives CDR1 GTSNPN, CDR2 SVGIG (reference sequence). CDR3 length: 15 amino acids. V shed 2 bases and J shed 1 base, with 11 bases lying between them. DNA of the CDR3: TGTGCCTGGAGTCCCTGGGCTATGAACACCGGGGAGCTGTTTTTT. Translation: CAWSPWAMNTGELFF.

The chain is built from TRBV4-1 and TRBJ2-5; a possible D gene is TRBD1 (6 bases). The ends were cut back, 1 base at V and 5 bases at J, with 14 bases in the middle. The CDR3 runs to 15 residues. The V gene's germline CDR1 is MGHRA and CDR2 YSYEKL. CDR3 in DNA: TGCGCCAGCAGCCAAGTTCTGGGGGCTAGCGAGACCCAGTACTTC. This gives the protein CASSQVLGASETQYF.

A single count supports this clone. This chain joins TRBV27 and TRBJ2-2; 9 nucleotides match TRBD1. The germline gives CDR1 MNHEY, CDR2 SMNVEV (reference sequence). The CDR3 consists of 15 residues. The V segment lost 3 bases and the J segment 3 bases; nucleotides outside the gene matches: 2. The CDR3 region has the DNA TGTGCCAGCAGTTTGGGACAGGGATACACCGGGGAGCTGTTTTTT. Protein product: CASSLGQGYTGELFF.

The V gene is TRBV7-9, the J gene TRBJ2-1; 11 bases are a match to TRBD2. The length of the CDR3 is 15 residues. V lost 5 bases, J lost 8 bases, and 8 bases stayed unmatched. Germline CDR1 reads SEHNR; CDR2 reads FQNEAQ (reference sequence). The CDR3 here is CASSGRTSGSYEQFF. CDR3 coding DNA: TGTGCCAGCAGCGGACGGACTAGCGGGTCCTATGAGCAGTTCTTC.

The genes are TRBV4-3 and TRBJ2-2, with 8 nucleotides matching TRBD2. Trimming at V came to 1 base and at J to 3 bases, leaving 7 bases not matched to a gene. This CDR3 comprises 17 residues. Germline V gene data show CDR1 as LGHNA and CDR2 as YSLEER. The CDR3 nucleotides read TGCGCCAGCAGCCAAGGTGGCGGGGGGCAGGACACCGGGGAGCTGTTTTTT. Its translation: CASSQGGGGQDTGELFF.

The chain is built from TRBV6-2 or TRBV6-3 and TRBJ2-2; D perhaps matches TRBD1 (6 bases). The CDR3 length is 15 residues. V shed 2 bases and J shed 1 base, with 8 bases lying between them. Germline-derived CDR1 and CDR2 are MNHEY and SVGEGT. DNA for the CDR3: TGTGCCAGCAGTTACAACAGGGTGAACACCGGGGAGCTGTTTTTT. It encodes CASSYNRVNTGELFF.

The chain combines TRBV21-1 with TRBJ2-7; the D call TRBD1 from the table was never checked on the DNA. TRBV21-1 is a documented pseudogene. This CDR3 spans 14 amino acids. The CDR3 reads CASSRDRGTGEQYF. CDR3 bases: TGTGCCAGCAGCAGGGACAGGGGGACAGGGGAGCAGTACTTC.

The rearrangement links TRBV30 to TRBJ2-5, with 8 positions matching TRBD2. Germline V gives CDR1 GTSNPN, CDR2 SVGIG (reference sequence). The junction had 2 bases not matched to a gene; V was cut back by 3 bases and J by 2 bases. The CDR3 covers 13 residues. This chain's CDR3 is CAWRLAGQETQYF. CDR3 sequence (DNA): TGTGCCTGGAGGCTAGCGGGTCAAGAGACCCAGTACTTC.

The table lists this clone with a count of one. The genes are TRBV6-6 and TRBJ1-5, with 8 positions matching TRBD1. Germline V gene lookup returns CDR1 MNHNY and CDR2 SVGAGI (reference sequence). J was trimmed by 4 bases and V by 4 bases; bases with no gene match: 9. This CDR3 is 16 amino acids long. The CDR3 DNA is TGTGCCAGCAGTTCGGCAGGGGGCGAGAGGAATCAGCCCCAGCATTTT. Protein product: CASSSAGGERNQPQHF.

The genes are TRBV18 and TRBJ2-7; TRBD1 matches 9 bases. Germline loops: CDR1 KGHSH, CDR2 LQKENI. The ends lost 4 bases at V and 5 bases at J; junction bases unmatched: 9. The CDR3 covers 15 residues. CDR3 sequence reads: CASSQRQGVSNEQYF. DNA for the CDR3: TGTGCCAGCTCACAGCGACAGGGGGTATCCAACGAGCAGTACTTC.

The chain is built from TRBV28 and TRBJ2-7, with TRBD1 matching 8 bases. CDR3 length: 15 amino acids. Germline V gene data show CDR1 as MDHEN and CDR2 as SYDVKM. With 5 bases clipped from V and 1 base from J, the junction kept 7 bases outside the gene matches. For the CDR3, the DNA is TGTGCCAGCAGTCAGCCGGACAGGGAATCCTACGAGCAGTACTTC. Its protein is CASSQPDRESYEQYF.

The V gene is TRBV19, the J gene TRBJ2-3; TRBD1 matches at 7 bases. The V and J ends lost 8 bases and 1 base, in that order; junction bases with no gene match: 0. The length of the CDR3 is 12 residues. Germline V gene sequence: CDR1 LNHDA, CDR2 SQIVND (reference sequence). CDR3 sequence reads: CASGQGTDTQYF. For the CDR3, the DNA is TGTGCCAGTGGACAGGGCACAGATACGCAGTATTTT.

The CDR3 loop is CASSLRTGGWEQYF. CDR3 coding DNA: TGTGCCAGCAGCCTACGGACAGGGGGCTGGGAGCAGTACTTC. V and J are TRBV6-5 and TRBJ2-7; TRBD1 matches 11 bases. CDR3 length equals 14 residues. J was trimmed by 7 bases and V by 6 bases; bases with no gene match: 8. Per germline, CDR1 MNHEY and CDR2 SVGAGI.

The CDR3: CASSETGKVYEQFF. CDR3 DNA sequence: TGTGCCAGCAGCGAGACAGGGAAGGTCTATGAGCAGTTCTTC. This chain links TRBV9 with TRBJ2-1, with TRBD1 matching 7 bases. CDR1 and CDR2 (germline): SGDLS, YYNGEE. The CDR3 is 14 amino acids. V was pared by 3 bases and J by 8 bases, with 8 bases of the junction left unmatched.

The rearrangement uses TRBV19 and TRBJ1-3; no clear D. V lost 6 bases, J lost 0 bases, and 9 bases lay in between. This CDR3 spans 14 amino acids. Germline values: CDR1 LNHDA, CDR2 SQIVND (reference sequence). The CDR3 reads CASRETNSGNTIYF. CDR3 nucleotide sequence: TGTGCCAGTAGAGAAACCAACTCTGGAAACACCATATATTTT.